This passage covers 27 T cell receptor beta chains from one sample sequenced in a study of T cells in Graves' hyperthyroidism and ophthalmopathy. TCR beta CDR3 sequences were amplified from RNA transcripts. TCR CDR3 underwent first-round RT-PCR with the HTBI primer set. One entry per CDR3 protein results from TCRdb running MiXCR on the multiplex PCR reads. The table lists about 640,000 distinct CDR3 sequences, 20% of them singletons. Sample: blood. These receptor sequences come from a man in his thirties or forties with Graves' ophthalmopathy.

The CDR3 loop reads CASSERGSSVDTQYF. DNA of the CDR3: TGTGCCAGCAGTGAGCGGGGGTCTAGTGTAGATACGCAGTATTTT. This sequence joins TRBV6-1 and TRBJ2-3, with TRBD2 matching 7 bases. The germline V gene encodes CDR1 MNHNS and CDR2 SASEGT. Unmatched junction bases numbered 8, after V lost 3 bases and J lost 5 bases. The CDR3 totals 15 residues.

This clonotype appeared many times. The chain has TRBV5-1 and TRBJ1-4; D unclear. This CDR3 contains 14 residues. The V gene's germline CDR1 is SGHRS and CDR2 YFSETQ. Trimming took off 5 bases at V and 1 base at J, with 9 bases between the two ends. The CDR3 DNA sequence: TGCGCCAGCAGTGAGGGAGGAACTAATGAAAAACTGTTTTTT. This encodes CASSEGGTNEKLFF.

The gene calls are TRBV5-6 and TRBJ2-4; tentative D call: TRBD1 (6 bases). Trimming cost V 3 bases and J 0 bases, with 16 bases left between them. The CDR3 sequence is 17 residues long. Germline V gene data show CDR1 as SGHDT and CDR2 as YYEEEE. CDR3 coding DNA: TGTGCCAGCAGCTCCCAGACAGGCCAGATAGCCAAAAACATTCAGTACTTC. It is translated as CASSSQTGQIAKNIQYF.

At least ten counts were recorded for this clonotype. The chain combines TRBV11-2 with TRBJ2-3; weak D call: TRBD1 (5 bases). This CDR3 spans 15 amino acids. Trimming cost V 2 bases and J 0 bases, with 9 bases left between them. From germline, CDR1 is SGHAT and CDR2 FQNNGV. CDR3 in DNA: TGTGCCAGCAGCTTAATCGGACACAGCACAGATACGCAGTATTTT. Amino acid sequence: CASSLIGHSTDTQYF.

The table lists this clonotype with a few counts. The junction departs from the called germline gene at one end, perhaps through a read error. The J gene is TRBJ2-2, the V gene TRBV12-3 or TRBV12-4; TRBD2 is a possible D gene (7 bases). The CDR3 runs 11 residues. The CDR3, as DNA: TGTGCCAGCAGACGAGGGGGGGGGCTGTTTTTT. Protein: CASRRGGGLFF.

This clonotype was seen a few times. CDR3 amino acids: CASSLASRTSGRNGEQFF. The CDR3 DNA is TGCGCCAGCAGCTTGGCCAGTCGGACTAGCGGGAGAAACGGTGAGCAGTTCTTC. V usage is TRBV5-1 and J usage is TRBJ2-1; the match to TRBD2 covers 13 bases. With V trimmed by 0 bases and J by 9 bases, 12 bases remained unmatched. The CDR3 is 18 residues long. The germline V gene encodes CDR1 SGHRS and CDR2 YFSETQ.

V usage is TRBV20-1 and J usage is TRBJ2-7; 9 bases fit TRBD1. The CDR3 runs to 14 residues. The germline gives CDR1 DFQATT, CDR2 SNEGSKA (reference sequence). Trimming took 5 bases from V and 3 from J; bases not matched to a gene: 8. The CDR3 coding sequence is TGCAGTGCTGCCCGGGACAGGGTATTCTACGAGCAGTACTTC. Protein: CSAARDRVFYEQYF.

The V call is TRBV29-1, the J call TRBJ1-1, with D unclear. The CDR3 contains 10 residues. V was cut by 4 bases and J by 7 bases, with 7 bases left in between. Germline CDR1 SQVTM, CDR2 ANQGSEA. CDR3 sequence reads: CSVAAGEAFF. The CDR3 region has the DNA TGCAGCGTTGCGGCGGGTGAAGCTTTCTTT.

The V gene is TRBV27, the J gene TRBJ2-1, with 7 bases lining up with TRBD1. Germline CDR1 MNHEY, CDR2 SMNVEV (reference sequence). This CDR3 is built from 14 residues. V gave up 2 bases and J gave up 7 bases; unmatched junction bases: 5. The CDR3 is CASSLRDRANEQFF. In DNA, the CDR3 is TGTGCCAGCAGTTTACGAGACAGGGCAAATGAGCAGTTCTTC.

V and J are TRBV13 and TRBJ2-4; D possibly uses TRBD1 or TRBD2 (5 bases each). V shed 2 bases and J shed 0 bases, with 8 bases lying between them. Germline-derived CDR1 and CDR2 are PRHDT and FYEKMQ (reference sequence). The CDR3 contains 15 residues. DNA for the CDR3: TGTGCCAGCAGCTTATCTGGGGGAGCCAAAAACATTCAGTACTTC. Protein sequence: CASSLSGGAKNIQYF.

The V call is TRBV28, the J call TRBJ2-3; D uncertain. Germline assignment: CDR1 MDHEN and CDR2 SYDVKM. The CDR3 runs 14 residues. Deletions cut 3 bases from V and 3 bases from J, with 10 bases between. The CDR3 spells CASSFPKRTDTQYF. The CDR3 bases are TGTGCCAGCAGTTTTCCCAAACGGACAGATACGCAGTATTTT.

J is TRBJ1-1 and V is TRBV6-2 or TRBV6-3; D is ambiguous. V lost 7 bases to trimming and J lost 6 bases, with 9 bases between them. Germline values: CDR1 MNHEY, CDR2 SVGEGT. The CDR3 runs 11 residues. CDR3 sequence (DNA): TGTGCCAGCATATATGGGTCTGAAGCTTTCTTT. It specifies CASIYGSEAFF.

This clonotype has just a few counts. The rearrangement uses TRBV2 and TRBJ2-5; 11 bases fit TRBD1. Germline V lookup: CDR1 SNHLY, CDR2 FYNNEI. This CDR3 spans 15 amino acids. With 5 bases clipped from V and 1 base from J, the junction kept 3 bases outside the gene matches. The CDR3 reads CASSRDRGTQETQYF. The CDR3 DNA is TGTGCCAGCAGTAGGGACAGGGGGACCCAAGAGACCCAGTACTTC. Combining the CDR3 with reference TRBV2 and TRBJ2-5 gives the whole variable domain EPEVTQTPSHQVTQMGQEVILRCVPISNHLYFYWYRQILGQKVEFLVSFYNNEISEKSEIFDDQFSVERPDGSNFTLKIRSTKLEDSAMYFCASSRDRGTQETQYFGPGTRLLVL.

At least ten counts were recorded for this clonotype. J is TRBJ1-4 and V is TRBV5-1; D might be TRBD1 (5 bases). The CDR3 contains 15 residues. Per the germline V gene, CDR1 is SGHRS and CDR2 is YFSETQ. V was pared by 0 bases and J by 7 bases, with 13 bases between. The CDR3 DNA follows: TGCGCCAGCAGCTTGGACAGGCTACGGGGTGAAAAACTGTTTTTT. This gives the protein CASSLDRLRGEKLFF.

The chain carries TRBV5-6 and TRBJ1-5; the D gene is possibly TRBD1 (6 bases). Trimming left V 1 base short and J 6 bases short, with 17 bases between. The CDR3 extends over 16 amino acids. Per germline, CDR1 SGHDT and CDR2 YYEEEE. CDR3 bases: TGTGCCAGCAGCTTGTCCCTCCGCGCAGGGGTTCAGCCCCAGCATTTT. Its protein is CASSLSLRAGVQPQHF.

This clonotype was detected a few times. The chain is built from TRBV20-1 and TRBJ2-3, with D possibly TRBD2 on 6 matching bases. V lost 2 bases and J 2 bases, leaving 17 bases between the germline ends. The CDR3 contains 16 residues. Germline CDR1 is DFQATT and CDR2 is SNEGSKA (reference sequence). In DNA form, the CDR3 reads TGCAGTGCTAGAAGAATGGAGGGCCGATTCACAGATACGCAGTATTTT. This gives the protein CSARRMEGRFTDTQYF.

The chain links TRBV5-1 to TRBJ2-2; 9 bases are a match to TRBD2. The V gene's germline CDR1 is SGHRS and CDR2 YFSETQ. This CDR3 has 15 amino acids. Trimming took 1 base from V and 6 from J; bases not matched to a gene: 4. The CDR3 DNA sequence: TGCGCCAGCAGCTTGCGTAGCGGGAGCCCCGGGGAGCTGTTTTTT. This codes for CASSLRSGSPGELFF.

This clonotype was detected a few times. J is TRBJ1-2 and V is TRBV7-2; a weak D match, TRBD1 (5 bases). The V end lost 4 bases, the J end lost 1 base, and 16 bases lay between the germline ends. This CDR3 spans 16 amino acids. The germline gives CDR1 SGHTA, CDR2 FQGNSA. CDR3 residues: CASSSNLGGINYGYTF. CDR3 in DNA: TGTGCCAGCAGCTCAAACCTTGGGGGGATTAACTATGGCTACACCTTC.

This clonotype was observed a few times. The chain is built from TRBV11-2 and TRBJ2-7; 10 positions match TRBD2. Germline-derived CDR1 and CDR2 are SGHAT and FQNNGV. This CDR3 has 15 amino acids. J was trimmed by 3 bases and V by 5 bases; bases with no gene match: 7. CDR3 protein: CASSRLAGGLYEQYF. CDR3 bases: TGTGCCAGCAGCCGATTAGCGGGAGGCCTCTACGAGCAGTACTTC.

V gene TRBV11-3 combines with J gene TRBJ2-2, with no clear D. Trimming took 3 bases from V and 7 from J, leaving 9 bases between them. Germline V gene lookup returns CDR1 SGHNT and CDR2 YENEEA. This CDR3 comprises 13 residues. The CDR3 region has the DNA TGTGCCAGCAGCTTTGCTCGTGGCGGGGAGCTGTTTTTT. Its translation is CASSFARGGELFF.

This clonotype has a handful of counts. The chain recombines TRBV6-1 with TRBJ2-4; maybe TRBD1 (5 bases). Germline V CDR1 and CDR2: MNHNS, SASEGT. This CDR3 has 18 amino acids. V gave up 6 bases and J gave up 1 base, with 22 bases separating them. In DNA, the CDR3 is TGTGCCAGCAGCCAGAGATTACAGGACCCCGGGGCCAAAAACATTCAGTACTTC. Protein: CASSQRLQDPGAKNIQYF.

The chain combines TRBV7-9 with TRBJ2-7; 7 bases agree with TRBD2. The CDR3 contains 14 residues. J gave up 6 bases and V 6 bases, and 11 bases lay outside the gene matches. In germline, CDR1 is SEHNR, CDR2 FQNEAQ (reference sequence). Here the CDR3 reads CASRRAGAASEQYF. The CDR3 nucleotides are TGTGCCAGCAGGAGGGCGGGAGCGGCCTCCGAGCAGTACTTC. The whole variable domain, filled in from reference TRBV7-9 and TRBJ2-7, reads DTGVSQNPRHKITKRGQNVTFRCDPISEHNRLYWYRQTLGQGPEFLTYFQNEAQLEKSRLLSDRFSAERPKGSFSTLEIQRTEQGDSAMYLCASRRAGAASEQYFGPGTRLTVT.

The rearrangement links TRBV24-1 to TRBJ1-5, with D unclear. The CDR3 is 13 residues long. V shed 4 bases and J shed 6 bases, with 9 bases lying between them. Germline V gene lookup returns CDR1 KGHDR and CDR2 SFDVKD. The CDR3 region has the DNA TGTGCCACCAGTGAAACCGCTAGTCAGCCCCAGCATTTT. Amino acid sequence: CATSETASQPQHF.

The table lists this clonotype with many counts. The CDR3 nucleotides are TGTGCCAGCAGCCCACACTTGTCGGACTCCTACGAGCAGTACTTC. Translation gives CASSPHLSDSYEQYF. The chain carries TRBV28 and TRBJ2-7; D is uncertain. The CDR3 contains 15 residues. The V and J ends lost 6 bases and 0 bases respectively, with 15 bases between them. Germline assignment: CDR1 MDHEN and CDR2 SYDVKM.

The J gene is TRBJ2-1, the V gene TRBV27; a weak D match, TRBD1 (6 bases). Between the trimmed V and J ends, which lost 3 bases and 8 bases, there was a span of 20 bases. Germline lookup yields CDR1 MNHEY and CDR2 SMNVEV (reference sequence). The CDR3 has 16 residues. CDR3 sequence: CASSLREGGRGDEQFF. Written as DNA, the CDR3 is TGTGCCAGCAGTTTGAGGGAAGGGGGAAGGGGCGATGAGCAGTTCTTC.

The chain joins TRBV6-1 to TRBJ2-7; a possible D gene is TRBD1 (6 bases). The germline V gene encodes CDR1 MNHNS and CDR2 SASEGT. The length of the CDR3 is 15 residues. The germline V and J ends were trimmed by 6 bases and 1 base, with 16 bases remaining between them. The chain's CDR3 is CASRETGWESYEQYF. In DNA, the CDR3 is TGTGCCAGCAGGGAGACAGGCTGGGAGTCCTACGAGCAGTACTTC.

The rearrangement uses TRBV10-3 and TRBJ1-4; 9 bases align to TRBD1. This CDR3 comprises 15 residues. The V gene's germline CDR1 is ENHRY and CDR2 SYGVKD. The J segment lost 6 bases and the V segment lost 3 bases, leaving 5 bases of the junction unmatched. CDR3 loop: CAISDSGQGYEKLFF. CDR3 sequence (DNA): TGTGCCATCAGTGACTCCGGACAGGGGTATGAAAAACTGTTTTTT.